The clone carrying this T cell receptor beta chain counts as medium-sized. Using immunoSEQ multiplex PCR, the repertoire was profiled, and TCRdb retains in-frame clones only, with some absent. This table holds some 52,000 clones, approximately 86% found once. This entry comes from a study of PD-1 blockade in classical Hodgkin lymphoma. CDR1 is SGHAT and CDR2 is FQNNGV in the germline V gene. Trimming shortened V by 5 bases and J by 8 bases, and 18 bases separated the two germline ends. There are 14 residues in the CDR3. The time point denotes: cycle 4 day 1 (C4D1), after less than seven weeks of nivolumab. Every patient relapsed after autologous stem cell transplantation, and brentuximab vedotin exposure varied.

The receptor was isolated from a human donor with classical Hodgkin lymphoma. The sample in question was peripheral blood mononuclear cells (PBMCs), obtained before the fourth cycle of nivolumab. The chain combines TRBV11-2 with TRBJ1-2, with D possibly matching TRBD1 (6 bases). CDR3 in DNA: TGTGCCAGCAGCCGGGGACAAGGAACCAACGGCTACACCTTC. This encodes CASSRGQGTNGYTF.